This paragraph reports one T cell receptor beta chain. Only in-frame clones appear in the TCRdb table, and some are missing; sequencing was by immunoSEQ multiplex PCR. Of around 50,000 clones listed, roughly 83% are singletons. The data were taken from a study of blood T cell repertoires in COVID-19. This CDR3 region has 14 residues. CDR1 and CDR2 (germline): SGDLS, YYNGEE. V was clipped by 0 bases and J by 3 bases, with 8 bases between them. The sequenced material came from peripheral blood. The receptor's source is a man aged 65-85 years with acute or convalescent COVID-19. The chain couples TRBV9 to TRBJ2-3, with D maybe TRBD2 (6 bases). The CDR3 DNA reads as TGTGCCAGCAGCGTAGGGGCGGGGACAGATACGCAGTATTTT. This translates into CASSVGAGTDTQYF.